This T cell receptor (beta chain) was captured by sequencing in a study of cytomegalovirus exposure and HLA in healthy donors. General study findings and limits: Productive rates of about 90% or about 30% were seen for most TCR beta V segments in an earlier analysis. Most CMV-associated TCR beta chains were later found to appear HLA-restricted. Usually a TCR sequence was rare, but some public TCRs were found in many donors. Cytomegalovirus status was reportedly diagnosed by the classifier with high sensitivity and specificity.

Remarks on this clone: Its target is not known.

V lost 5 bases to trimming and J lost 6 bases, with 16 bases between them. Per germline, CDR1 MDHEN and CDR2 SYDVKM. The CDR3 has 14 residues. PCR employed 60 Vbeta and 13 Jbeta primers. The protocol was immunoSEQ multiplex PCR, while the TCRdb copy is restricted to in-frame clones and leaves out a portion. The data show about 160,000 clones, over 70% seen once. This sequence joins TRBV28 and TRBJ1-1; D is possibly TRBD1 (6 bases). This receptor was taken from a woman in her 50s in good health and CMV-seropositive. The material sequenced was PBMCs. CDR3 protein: CASSPGAGEAEAFF. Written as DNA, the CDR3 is TGTGCCAGCAGTCCGGGGGCGGGGGAAGCTGAAGCTTTCTTT.